This passage covers 22 T cell receptor beta chains from one sample sequenced in a study of T cells in Graves' hyperthyroidism and ophthalmopathy. Amplification of TCR beta CDR3 regions was performed using RNA transcripts as template. HTBI primers were employed in a first-round RT-PCR of the TCR CDR3. TCRdb re-called the multiplex PCR reads through MiXCR, storing one row per CDR3 protein. The sample has roughly 500,000 distinct CDR3 sequences; over 45% are singletons. The sample was peripheral blood or thyroid tissue (not recorded which). The receptors come from an adult woman with Graves' disease, either hyperthyroidism or ophthalmopathy (not recorded which).

This clonotype was detected many times. The chain is built from TRBV11-1 and TRBJ2-6; D remains ambiguous. This CDR3 contains 15 residues. Trimming took 5 bases from V and 0 from J, leaving 8 bases between them. CDR1 and CDR2 from the germline V gene are SGHAT and FQDESV (reference sequence). The CDR3 spells CASSRPPSGANVLTF. The CDR3 DNA sequence: TGTGCCAGCAGCCGTCCTCCCTCTGGGGCCAACGTCCTGACTTTC.

This clonotype appeared many times. This chain uses TRBV12-3 or TRBV12-4 with TRBJ2-2; 8 bases are a match to TRBD1. There are 14 residues in the CDR3. With 9 bases clipped from V and 7 bases from J, the junction kept 10 bases outside the gene matches. CDR3 in DNA: TGTGCCAGTGACCAGGGGGCAGTGGGCGGGGAGCTGTTTTTT. This translates into CASDQGAVGGELFF.

The V gene is TRBV7-9, the J gene TRBJ1-2; a weak D match, TRBD1 (5 bases). Germline CDR1 and CDR2: SEHNR and FQNEAQ (reference sequence). V lost 5 bases and J lost 4, with 14 bases in between. The CDR3 sequence is 14 residues long. This CDR3 reads CASSLPRVVYGYTF. In DNA, the CDR3 is TGTGCCAGCAGCCTCCCCAGGGTCGTCTATGGCTACACCTTC. Variable domain in full (rest from reference TRBV7-9 and TRBJ1-2): DTGVSQNPRHKITKRGQNVTFRCDPISEHNRLYWYRQTLGQGPEFLTYFQNEAQLEKSRLLSDRFSAERPKGSFSTLEIQRTEQGDSAMYLCASSLPRVVYGYTFGSGTRLTVV.

This chain links TRBV7-9 with TRBJ2-5; tentative D call: TRBD1 (5 bases). The V and J ends lost 1 base and 9 bases respectively, with 18 bases between them. This CDR3 contains 15 residues. Germline CDR1 is SEHNR and CDR2 is FQNEAQ (reference sequence). The CDR3, as DNA: TGTGCCAGCAGCTTAGTTAGGGGCTCAAATCAGCCCCAGTACTTC. This translates into CASSLVRGSNQPQYF.

The chain recombines TRBV7-2 with TRBJ2-5; D might be TRBD1 (6 bases). The CDR3 extends over 15 amino acids. V dropped 0 bases and J dropped 1 base, with 9 bases sitting between them. Germline values: CDR1 SGHTA, CDR2 FQGNSA. CDR3 protein: CASSLAGQIQETQYF. The CDR3 coding sequence is TGTGCCAGCAGCTTAGCCGGACAGATCCAAGAGACCCAGTACTTC.

A few counts support this clonotype. The chain is built from TRBV12-3 or TRBV12-4 and TRBJ2-2; maybe TRBD2 (6 bases). Trimming cost V 6 bases and J 0 bases, with 11 bases left between them. This CDR3 is built from 15 residues. The CDR3 reads CASRSGPPNTGELFF. CDR3 sequence (DNA): TGTGCCAGCAGAAGCGGGCCCCCGAACACCGGGGAGCTGTTTTTT.

The V and J genes are TRBV25-1 and TRBJ2-7, with 11 bases lining up with TRBD2. In germline, CDR1 is MGHDK, CDR2 SYGVNS. The CDR3 length is 14 residues. V gave up 7 bases and J gave up 7 bases; unmatched junction bases: 9. Written as DNA, the CDR3 is TGTGCCAGCAAACCTAGCGGGAGGCCGGGGGAGCAGTACTTC. Translating gives CASKPSGRPGEQYF.

The chain links TRBV19 to TRBJ1-5; 9 bases fit TRBD1. CDR3 length equals 16 residues. Trimming cost V 3 bases and J 6 bases; bases outside gene matches: 9. Germline V gene sequence: CDR1 LNHDA, CDR2 SQIVND (reference sequence). CDR3: CASSIRDRAGSQPQHF. Here the CDR3 DNA reads TGTGCCAGTAGTATTCGGGACAGGGCAGGGTCTCAGCCCCAGCATTTT.

This clonotype was picked up many times. The chain links TRBV5-1 to TRBJ1-1; TRBD1 aligns across 11 bases. The V gene's germline CDR1 is SGHRS and CDR2 YFSETQ. V trimming: 0 bases; J trimming: 3 bases; junction bases outside the gene matches: 1. The CDR3 is 15 amino acids. The CDR3 here is CASSLVGQGDTEAFF. The CDR3 DNA reads as TGCGCCAGCAGCTTGGTGGGACAGGGGGACACTGAAGCTTTCTTT.

This clonotype has at least ten counts. The chain carries TRBV29-1 and TRBJ1-1; 8 bases fit TRBD1. The CDR3 covers 14 residues. V dropped 7 bases and J dropped 1; count of bases not matched to a gene: 8. Germline V gene sequence: CDR1 SQVTM, CDR2 ANQGSEA. The CDR3: CSAGTGMWNTEAFF. The CDR3 bases are TGCAGCGCGGGGACAGGAATGTGGAACACTGAAGCTTTCTTT.

The sample holds many counts of this clonotype. The chain has TRBV3-1 and TRBJ1-1; tentative D call: TRBD1 (5 bases). Germline CDR1 and CDR2: LGHDT and YNNKEL (reference sequence). This CDR3 region has 14 residues. V was clipped by 3 bases and J by 1 base, with 9 bases between them. The CDR3 sequence is CASSQLTENTEAFF. Written as DNA, the CDR3 is TGTGCCAGCAGCCAGCTGACAGAGAACACTGAAGCTTTCTTT.

The gene calls are TRBV7-9 and TRBJ1-6; a possible D gene is TRBD1 (6 bases). This CDR3 is built from 14 residues. CDR1 SEHNR and CDR2 FQNEAQ come from the germline V gene (reference sequence). V lost 5 bases and J lost 7, with 12 bases in between. The CDR3 here is CASSHRELNSPLHF. DNA for the CDR3: TGTGCCAGCAGCCACAGGGAATTGAATTCACCCCTCCACTTT.

The chain uses TRBV19 and TRBJ2-2; D is undetermined. The V gene's germline CDR1 is LNHDA and CDR2 SQIVND (reference sequence). This CDR3 is 12 amino acids long. V lost 8 bases to trimming and J lost 4 bases, with 8 bases between them. Here the CDR3 reads CASLWGTGELFF. CDR3 in DNA: TGTGCCAGTCTATGGGGCACCGGGGAGCTGTTTTTT.

This clonotype was seen repeatedly, ten times or more. The V call is TRBV20-1, the J call TRBJ2-2; 8 bases are shared with TRBD1. Germline loops: CDR1 DFQATT, CDR2 SNEGSKA (reference sequence). Trimming took 5 bases from V and 4 from J; bases not matched to a gene: 9. CDR3 length: 15 amino acids. The CDR3 loop reads CSAGQGFGSTGELFF. CDR3 DNA sequence: TGCAGTGCTGGACAGGGATTTGGGAGCACCGGGGAGCTGTTTTTT.

This sequence joins TRBV10-3 and TRBJ1-2; D is ambiguous. The V end was cut by 0 bases, the J end by 8 bases, with 19 bases between. CDR1 is ENHRY and CDR2 is SYGVKD in the germline V gene. The length of the CDR3 is 16 residues. The CDR3 DNA is TGTGCCATCAGTGAGTCGAACGGAGTCACCTCGAGGGGCTACACCTTC. The encoded protein is CAISESNGVTSRGYTF.

V gene TRBV20-1 combines with J gene TRBJ1-6; D is ambiguous. Germline V gene data show CDR1 as DFQATT and CDR2 as SNEGSKA (reference sequence). Trimming pared 0 bases from V and 8 bases from J, leaving 11 bases between. The CDR3 is made up of 14 amino acids. The CDR3 loop is CSARDRMRDSPLHF. In DNA form, the CDR3 reads TGCAGTGCTAGAGACCGGATGAGGGATTCACCCCTCCACTTT.

The chain couples TRBV12-3 or TRBV12-4 to TRBJ1-2; D is uncertain. CDR3 size: 11 residues. V was clipped by 10 bases and J by 4 bases, with 10 bases between them. Written as DNA, the CDR3 is TGTGCCACTACTGGCGGCTATGGCTACACCTTC. Translating it yields CATTGGYGYTF.

This clonotype has at least ten counts. The V call is TRBV9, the J call TRBJ1-6; D is possibly TRBD1 (5 bases). There are 18 residues in the CDR3. CDR1 is SGDLS, CDR2 YYNGEE, per germline. The V and J ends lost 0 bases and 11 bases respectively, with 24 bases between them. CDR3 DNA sequence: TGTGCCAGCAGCGTAGGGGGGACGGACCTACGGACGAGTCCACCCCTCCACTTT. Amino acids: CASSVGGTDLRTSPPLHF.

Notes on this clonotype: A much larger clonotype is one base distant, so this may be a read error. This chain joins TRBV7-3 and TRBJ2-5; D remains unclear. The CDR3 is 10 amino acids. Looked up from germline, CDR1 is SGHTA and CDR2 is FQGTGA. As DNA, the CDR3 is TGTACCAGCAAACGAGAGACCCAGTACTTC. This translates into CTSKRETQYF.

This clonotype was seen at least ten times. The J gene is TRBJ2-2, the V gene TRBV6-2 or TRBV6-3; a possible D gene is TRBD1 (6 bases). Germline CDR1 is MNHEY and CDR2 is SVGEGT. This CDR3 has 12 residues. Trimming shortened V by 11 bases and J by 6 bases, and 13 bases separated the two germline ends. Written as DNA, the CDR3 is TGTGCCTCATCAGGGGATGCCGGGGAGCTGTTTTTT. This sequence encodes CASSGDAGELFF.

Ten or more counts support this clonotype. The chain links TRBV20-1 to TRBJ2-5; TRBD1 might be the D (7 bases). The CDR3 spans 18 residues. V was trimmed by 2 bases and J by 2 bases, leaving 24 bases between them. CDR1 is DFQATT, CDR2 SNEGSKA, per germline (reference sequence). CDR3 nucleotide sequence: TGCAGTGCTAGAACCAGGACTTCGGGGGACAGTCCACAAGAGACCCAGTACTTC. This encodes CSARTRTSGDSPQETQYF.

This clonotype showed up many times. The CDR3 reads CASSLWTEDQPQHF. DNA of the CDR3: TGTGCCAGCAGCCTATGGACGGAAGATCAGCCCCAGCATTTT. The rearrangement links TRBV7-2 to TRBJ1-5; D is uncertain. The V and J ends lost 5 bases and 5 bases respectively, with 13 bases between them. This CDR3 has 14 residues. Germline loops: CDR1 SGHTA, CDR2 FQGNSA.